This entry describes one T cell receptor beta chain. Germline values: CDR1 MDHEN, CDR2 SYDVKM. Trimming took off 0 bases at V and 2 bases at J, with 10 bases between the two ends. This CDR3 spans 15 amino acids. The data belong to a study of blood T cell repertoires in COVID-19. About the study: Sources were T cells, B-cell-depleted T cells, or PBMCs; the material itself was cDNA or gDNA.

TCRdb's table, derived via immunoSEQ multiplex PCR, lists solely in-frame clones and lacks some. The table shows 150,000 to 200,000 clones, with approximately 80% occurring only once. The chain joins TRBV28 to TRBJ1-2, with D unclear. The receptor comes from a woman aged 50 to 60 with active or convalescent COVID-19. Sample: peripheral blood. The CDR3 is CASSLWSGPNYGYTF. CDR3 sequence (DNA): TGTGCCAGCAGTTTATGGAGCGGACCCAACTATGGCTACACCTTC.